This is a list of T cell receptor beta chains from one sample in a study of T cells in localized non-small cell lung cancer. Method: immunoSEQ multiplex PCR; TCRdb's copy keeps in-frame clones and lacks some. Among about 70,000 clones listed, approximately 88% were seen once. Sequencing was performed on peripheral blood, taken before any cancer treatment. Receptors originate from an older female donor with stage I lung adenocarcinoma. Each CDR3 is given with its conserved first and last residue. The order of the fields is D gene, V gene, J gene, clone size, CDR3 protein, CDR3 DNA. A D gene is named only where the DNA matches it firmly. The size entry is marked missing in some rows and otherwise reads once, few, many or a size class.

.,TRBV21-1,TRBJ2-7,.,CASNLKNRYEQYF,TGTGCCAGCAACCTCAAGAACAGATACGAGCAGTACTTC
.,TRBV27,TRBJ2-3,.,CASSTSSTDTQYF,TGTGCCAGCAGTACCTCTAGCACAGATACGCAGTATTTT
TRBD1,TRBV7-2,TRBJ2-1,.,CASSLGQGAHNEQFF,TGTGCCAGCAGCTTAGGACAGGGGGCCCACAATGAGCAGTTCTTC
.,TRBV11-2,TRBJ2-2,.,CASSSARNTGELFF,TGTGCCAGCAGCTCAGCTAGGAACACCGGGGAGCTGTTTTTT
.,TRBV10-1,TRBJ2-5,.,CASSEVGAGEQYF,TGCGCCAGCAGTGAGGTAGGGGCTGGAGAGCAGTACTTC
.,TRBV27,TRBJ1-2,once,CASSLAGTFYGYTF,TGTGCCAGCAGTTTGGCGGGGACGTTCTATGGCTACACCTTC
.,TRBV21-1,TRBJ1-2,.,CASSCTNYGYTF,TGTGCCAGCAGCTGCACTAACTATGGCTACACCTTC
TRBD2,TRBV11-2,TRBJ2-5,.,CASDQSGGAGETQYF,TGTGCCAGCGACCAAAGCGGGGGCGCGGGGGAGACCCAGTACTTC
TRBD2,TRBV28,TRBJ2-7,few,CASSLSGLAGIHREQYF,TGTGCCAGCAGTTTATCGGGGCTAGCGGGAATCCACCGCGAGCAGTACTTC
TRBD2,TRBV5-1,TRBJ2-7,once,CASSLEVAGVNEQYF,TGCGCCAGCAGCTTGGAGGTTGCGGGAGTGAACGAGCAGTACTTC
TRBD2,TRBV19,TRBJ2-3,.,CASSIRTSVDTQYF,TGTGCCAGTAGTATCAGGACTAGCGTGGATACGCAGTATTTT
.,TRBV29-1,TRBJ1-4,.,CSVLQPLEGEKLFF,TGCAGCGTACTACAGCCTTTGGAGGGTGAAAAACTGTTTTTT
TRBD2,TRBV28,TRBJ2-1,.,CASSLGLAGGGWQFF,TGTGCCAGCAGTTTAGGACTAGCGGGAGGGGGTTGGCAGTTCTTC